The 5 T cell receptor beta chains below were found in one sample sequenced in a study of blood T cell repertoires in COVID-19. Some clones are missing from TCRdb's copy, which holds only in-frame ones; the method was immunoSEQ multiplex PCR. The sample lists around 43,000 clones; about four fifths were seen once. Sequenced: peripheral blood. These receptors were collected from a human donor in a cohort sampled during active COVID-19.

This chain's CDR3 is CASSTTGGGETQYF. Written as DNA, the CDR3 is TGTGCCAGCAGCACGACAGGGGGCGGGGAGACCCAGTACTTC. This rearrangement joins TRBV5-5 to TRBJ2-5; 10 bases fit TRBD1. The V segment lost 4 bases and the J segment 5 bases; nucleotides outside the gene matches: 5. The CDR3 is 14 residues long. Per germline, CDR1 SGHKS and CDR2 YYEKEE (reference sequence).

The chain combines TRBV5-1 with TRBJ2-2; 11 nucleotides match TRBD1. Germline CDR1 reads SGHRS; CDR2 reads YFSETQ. The CDR3 is made up of 15 amino acids. V lost 3 bases, J lost 5 bases, and 3 bases stayed unmatched. The CDR3 is CASSSGTGGTGELFF. Written as DNA, the CDR3 is TGCGCCAGCAGCTCCGGGACAGGGGGGACCGGGGAGCTGTTTTTT.

This chain connects TRBV7-9 to TRBJ2-7, with a weak D call TRBD1 (6 bases). Trimming took 0 bases from V and 4 from J, leaving 10 bases between them. This CDR3 has 14 residues. CDR1 and CDR2 from the germline V gene are SEHNR and FQNEAQ (reference sequence). DNA for the CDR3: TGTGCCAGCAGCTTAGCCGGGACATTATACGAGCAGTACTTC. It translates to CASSLAGTLYEQYF.

The rearrangement joins TRBV7-2 to TRBJ2-5; tentatively, D is TRBD2 (5 bases). This CDR3 has 15 amino acids. The ends were cut back, 2 bases at V and 5 bases at J, with 15 bases in the middle. Germline V CDR1 and CDR2: SGHTA, FQGNSA. This CDR3 reads CASSLLVDPGETQYF. DNA for the CDR3: TGTGCCAGCAGCTTATTAGTGGACCCGGGGGAGACCCAGTACTTC. The whole variable domain, remainder taken from reference TRBV7-2 and TRBJ2-5, is GAGVSQSPSNKVTEKGKDVELRCDPISGHTALYWYRQSLGQGLEFLIYFQGNSAPDKSGLPSDRFSAERTGGSVSTLTIQRTQQEDSAVYLCASSLLVDPGETQYFGPGTRLLVL.

The CDR3 region has the DNA TGCAGCGCATCGACAGGGGGGAACACCGGGGAGCTGTTTTTT. Its protein product is CSASTGGNTGELFF. The V gene is TRBV29-1, the J gene TRBJ2-2; TRBD1 agrees at 9 bases. Germline CDR1 and CDR2: SQVTM and ANQGSEA. CDR3 length: 14 amino acids. Trimming removed 7 bases from V and 1 base from J; junction bases left unmatched: 4.